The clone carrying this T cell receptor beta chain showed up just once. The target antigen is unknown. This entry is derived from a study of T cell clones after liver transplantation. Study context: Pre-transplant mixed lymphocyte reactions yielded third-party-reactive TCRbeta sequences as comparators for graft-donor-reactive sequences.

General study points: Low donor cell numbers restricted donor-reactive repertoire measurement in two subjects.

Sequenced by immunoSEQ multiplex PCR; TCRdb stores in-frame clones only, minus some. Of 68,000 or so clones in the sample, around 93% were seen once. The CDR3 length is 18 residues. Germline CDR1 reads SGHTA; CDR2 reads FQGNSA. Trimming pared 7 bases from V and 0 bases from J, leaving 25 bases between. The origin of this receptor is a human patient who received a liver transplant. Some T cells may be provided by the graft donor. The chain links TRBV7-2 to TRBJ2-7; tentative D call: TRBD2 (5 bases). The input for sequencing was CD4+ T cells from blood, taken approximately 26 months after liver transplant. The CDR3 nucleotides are TGTGCCAGCAACCCCTACGCGCGGGTTGGCTGGAACTCCTACGAGCAGTACTTC. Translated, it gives CASNPYARVGWNSYEQYF.